This passage covers 10 T cell receptor beta chains from one sample sequenced in a study of identical twins. From the 5' RACE reads, TCRdb called clonotypes with MiXCR, one entry per CDR3 protein. Of about 890,000 distinct CDR3 sequences listed, around 12% are singletons. This same sample was also taken into another study, of yellow fever vaccine responses in identical twins.

The sequenced sample was PBMCs. All receptors derive from a woman between 18 and 29 years old in good health.

This clonotype has just a few counts. This chain joins TRBV11-1 and TRBJ1-1, with D possibly being TRBD1 (5 bases). V was cut by 5 bases and J by 4 bases, with 14 bases left in between. Germline CDR1 SGHAT, CDR2 FQDESV (reference sequence). The CDR3 is made up of 14 amino acids. The CDR3 DNA reads TGTGCCAGCAGCCCTAAGGGGTGGGGCACTGAAGCTTTCTTT. Translation gives CASSPKGWGTEAFF.

The rearrangement joins TRBV11-1 to TRBJ2-1; no reliable D call. CDR3 size: 13 residues. CDR1 and CDR2 (germline): SGHAT, FQDESV (reference sequence). The V gene lost 0 bases and the J gene lost 7 bases, with 7 bases spanning the gap. The CDR3 region is CASSLASKNEQFF. The CDR3 bases are TGTGCCAGCAGCTTAGCGTCGAAAAATGAGCAGTTCTTC.

Written as DNA, the CDR3 is TGTGCCAGCACATCGTCAGGGGGAGGCAATCAGCCCCAGCATTTT. This translates into CASTSSGGGNQPQHF. This chain joins TRBV6-1 and TRBJ1-5; 7 bases agree with TRBD1. CDR1 MNHNS and CDR2 SASEGT come from the germline V gene. With V trimmed by 7 bases and J by 2 bases, 8 bases remained unmatched. The CDR3 spans 15 residues.

In its sample, this clonotype was seen a few times. This chain joins TRBV10-2 and TRBJ2-2, with D perhaps TRBD1 (6 bases). The CDR3 loop spans 15 amino acids. Trimming took 4 bases from V and 1 from J, leaving 10 bases between them. Germline CDR1 WSHSY, CDR2 SAAADI. Written as DNA, the CDR3 is TGCGCCAGCAGTGCCCAGACAGGGAACACCGGGGAGCTGTTTTTT. This sequence encodes CASSAQTGNTGELFF.

This clonotype has more than one count but fewer than ten. The chain is built from TRBV12-3 or TRBV12-4 and TRBJ2-2; TRBD2 might be the D (5 bases). The CDR3 is 15 amino acids. The V and J ends lost 3 bases and 4 bases respectively, with 12 bases between them. The CDR3 DNA reads as TGTGCCAGCAGTTTTGGCGGCGGGTCCACCGGGGAGCTGTTTTTT. Translating gives CASSFGGGSTGELFF.

This clonotype was recorded many times. The chain joins TRBV5-1 to TRBJ2-7, with 7 bases identical to TRBD1. Trimming cost V 0 bases and J 4 bases; bases outside gene matches: 4. This CDR3 spans 14 amino acids. The germline V gene encodes CDR1 SGHRS and CDR2 YFSETQ. Here the CDR3 reads CASSLGDRAYEQYF. CDR3 in DNA: TGCGCCAGCAGCTTGGGGGACAGAGCGTACGAGCAGTACTTC. The full variable domain, rest sourced from reference TRBV5-1 and TRBJ2-7, is KAGVTQTPRYLIKTRGQQVTLSCSPISGHRSVSWYQQTPGQGLQFLFEYFSETQRNKGNFPGRFSGRQFSNSRSEMNVSTLELGDSALYLCASSLGDRAYEQYFGPGTRLTVT.

This clonotype has only a few counts. This sequence joins TRBV6-1 and TRBJ1-1; no clear D. There are 13 residues in the CDR3. Trimming took 7 bases from V and 0 from J, leaving 9 bases between them. Germline loops: CDR1 MNHNS, CDR2 SASEGT. The CDR3 is CASKAPLNTEAFF. CDR3 bases: TGTGCCAGCAAAGCCCCCCTGAACACTGAAGCTTTCTTT.

This clonotype has just a few counts. The V and J genes are TRBV9 and TRBJ2-3; no definite D call. This CDR3 is built from 14 residues. V shed 1 base and J shed 4 bases, with 10 bases lying between them. Germline loops: CDR1 SGDLS, CDR2 YYNGEE. The CDR3 sequence is CASSVSGMADTQYF. The CDR3 nucleotides read TGTGCCAGCAGCGTATCAGGTATGGCAGATACGCAGTATTTT.

The sample holds a few counts of this clonotype. The J gene is TRBJ1-1, the V gene TRBV7-8, with no clear D. Trimming took 2 bases from V and 0 from J, leaving 13 bases between them. CDR3 length: 16 amino acids. CDR1 is SGHVS, CDR2 FQNEAQ, per germline. Here the CDR3 reads CASSLWSREVNTEAFF. The CDR3, as DNA: TGTGCCAGCAGCTTATGGAGTCGTGAGGTGAACACTGAAGCTTTCTTT.

This clonotype turned up a few times. The CDR3 DNA reads as TGTGCCAGCAGTTGGACCCCCCACCAAGAGACCCAGTACTTC. As protein: CASSWTPHQETQYF. The chain joins TRBV27 to TRBJ2-5, with D hard to call. CDR1 and CDR2 from the germline V gene are MNHEY and SMNVEV (reference sequence). Between the trimmed V and J ends, which lost 4 bases and 0 bases, there was a span of 9 bases. This CDR3 spans 14 amino acids.